The 2 T cell receptor beta chains given below trace back to one sample, sequenced in a study of Tregs in tolerant kidney transplant recipients. Their antigens remain unidentified. The table came from immunoSEQ multiplex PCR; TCRdb's copy has only in-frame clones and leaves some out. The table records 30,000 or so clones, 82% of them present only once. The sample taken for sequencing was Tregs from blood cultured with allogeneic cells. The receptors originated from a human donor in good health.

The rearrangement links TRBV7-3 to TRBJ2-2, with 9 bases aligning to TRBD2. Germline V lookup: CDR1 SGHTA, CDR2 FQGTGA. The CDR3 totals 18 residues. V lost 6 bases, J lost 8 bases, and 19 bases stayed unmatched. The CDR3 nucleotides are TGTGCCAGCAGTCGAAAGCCTGGGGCTAGCGGGACCCCTGGGGAGCTGTTTTTT. Amino acids: CASSRKPGASGTPGELFF.

This clone has a handful of counts. V and J are TRBV7-9 and TRBJ1-6, with D possibly being TRBD1 (5 bases). The CDR3 length is 16 residues. The germline V and J ends were trimmed by 0 bases and 4 bases, with 10 bases remaining between them. CDR1 and CDR2 (germline): SEHNR, FQNEAQ (reference sequence). The DNA of the CDR3 is TGTGCCAGCAGCTTAGCGTTGGGGCAGTATAATTCACCCCTCCACTTT. Translated, it gives CASSLALGQYNSPLHF.